A single sample is the source of the 20 T cell receptor beta chains below, sequenced in a study of beta chain features in type 1 diabetes. Study-level points and caveats: For Type 1 diabetes patients, all four CD4+ subsets carried TCRB CDR3s that were moderately but significantly shorter.

Antigens of these TCRs are unknown. All of the isolated RNA was reverse transcribed, so expressed TCRB transcripts were sequenced. Assay: immunoSEQ multiplex PCR; the TCRdb copy retains only in-frame clones and omits some. In the table there are 600,000 to 750,000 clones, around 11% of which are singletons. Sequencing was done on a sample of naive CD4+ T cells from blood. The receptors derive from a man aged 25-40 years with type 1 diabetes.

The CDR3 bases are TGTGCCAGCAGCTTAGTAGGGGGAGTGCCACAAGAGACCCAGTACTTC. Translating gives CASSLVGGVPQETQYF. The chain has TRBV7-2 and TRBJ2-5, with TRBD1 as a possible D gene (6 bases). Germline assignment: CDR1 SGHTA and CDR2 FQGNSA. This CDR3 has 16 amino acids. Deletions cut 1 base from V and 2 bases from J, with 14 bases between. Filled out from reference TRBV7-2 and TRBJ2-5, the complete variable domain reads GAGVSQSPSNKVTEKGKDVELRCDPISGHTALYWYRQSLGQGLEFLIYFQGNSAPDKSGLPSDRFSAERTGGSVSTLTIQRTQQEDSAVYLCASSLVGGVPQETQYFGPGTRLLVL.

This chain joins TRBV7-6 and TRBJ1-5; D is unclear. Germline assignment: CDR1 SGHVS and CDR2 FNYEAQ. The length of the CDR3 is 13 residues. Between the trimmed V and J ends, which lost 1 base and 3 bases, there was a span of 4 bases. DNA of the CDR3: TGTGCCAGCAGCTTAGAGTACAATCAGCCCCAGCATTTT. It codes for CASSLEYNQPQHF.

The rearrangement links TRBV15 to TRBJ2-3, with D possibly matching TRBD2 (5 bases). Germline V CDR1 and CDR2: LNHNV, YYDKDF (reference sequence). Trimming took off 0 bases at V and 0 bases at J, with 10 bases between the two ends. The CDR3 runs 16 residues. The CDR3 here is CATSRDPRTSTDTQYF. The CDR3 DNA reads TGTGCCACCAGCAGAGATCCCAGGACTAGCACAGATACGCAGTATTTT.

The chain uses TRBV6-6 and TRBJ2-1, with TRBD2 as a possible D gene (6 bases). The CDR3 is 14 amino acids. The ends were cut back, 6 bases at V and 5 bases at J, with 14 bases in the middle. Germline V lookup: CDR1 MNHNY, CDR2 SVGAGI (reference sequence). CDR3 nucleotide sequence: TGTGCCAGCAGCCCGACTAGACCCCACAATGAGCAGTTCTTC. Its protein is CASSPTRPHNEQFF.

This clone occurred a few times. The chain couples TRBV29-1 to TRBJ2-1, with 7 bases identical to TRBD1. Germline V gene data show CDR1 as SQVTM and CDR2 as ANQGSEA. V was pared by 7 bases and J by 7 bases, with 13 bases of the junction left unmatched. The length of the CDR3 is 14 residues. The CDR3 loop is CSGVPGGSVNEQFF. The CDR3 coding sequence is TGCAGCGGGGTACCAGGGGGATCCGTGAATGAGCAGTTCTTC.

In the case of this clone: Other DNA variants within this sample encode the same CDR3. The chain couples TRBV29-1 to TRBJ2-7; 7 bases fit TRBD1. This CDR3 is 12 amino acids long. V was clipped by 0 bases and J by 4 bases; unmatched bases: 0. Germline-derived CDR1 and CDR2 are SQVTM and ANQGSEA. CDR3 DNA: TGCAGCGTTGAAGAACAGGGGTACGAGCAGTACTTC. Its translation is CSVEEQGYEQYF.

This clone has just a few counts. The V call is TRBV28, the J call TRBJ1-1; D is unclear. The CDR3 totals 13 residues. From germline, CDR1 is MDHEN and CDR2 SYDVKM. V lost 4 bases and J 5 bases, leaving 11 bases between the germline ends. CDR3 residues: CASSSPSGTEAFF. CDR3 nucleotides: TGTGCCAGCAGTTCTCCCTCGGGGACTGAAGCTTTCTTT. The complete variable domain, with remaining parts taken from reference TRBV28 and TRBJ1-1, reads DVKVTQSSRYLVKRTGEKVFLECVQDMDHENMFWYRQDPGLGLRLIYFSYDVKMKEKGDIPEGYSVSREKKERFSLILESASTNQTSMYLCASSSPSGTEAFFGQGTRLTVV.

A few counts support this clone. CDR3 in amino acids: CASSPAGGYEQYF. For the CDR3, the DNA is TGTGCCAGCAGCCCCGCGGGCGGGTACGAGCAGTACTTC. This sequence joins TRBV7-2 and TRBJ2-7; D perhaps matches TRBD2 (5 bases). Trimming shortened V by 5 bases and J by 4 bases, and 12 bases separated the two germline ends. The length of the CDR3 is 13 residues. CDR1 and CDR2 from the germline V gene are SGHTA and FQGNSA.

V gene TRBV7-2 combines with J gene TRBJ2-1; 9 nucleotides match TRBD1. J gave up 3 bases and V 1 base, and 7 bases lay outside the gene matches. CDR1 SGHTA and CDR2 FQGNSA come from the germline V gene. This CDR3 region has 17 residues. CDR3 loop: CASSLGLRDRDYNEQFF. For the CDR3, the DNA is TGTGCCAGCAGCTTAGGGTTAAGGGACAGGGACTACAATGAGCAGTTCTTC.

This clone appeared a few times. The rearrangement joins TRBV13 to TRBJ2-3; 8 nucleotides line up with TRBD2. The CDR3 totals 16 residues. Germline V gene data show CDR1 as PRHDT and CDR2 as FYEKMQ (reference sequence). V lost 2 bases to trimming and J lost 0 bases; unmatched junction nucleotides: 4. CDR3 sequence (DNA): TGTGCCAGCAGCTTAAAGACTAGCGTCAGCACAGATACGCAGTATTTT. Encoded protein: CASSLKTSVSTDTQYF. Full variable domain (rest looked up from reference TRBV13 and TRBJ2-3): AAGVIQSPRHLIKEKRETATLKCYPIPRHDTVYWYQQGPGQDPQFLISFYEKMQSDKGSIPDRFSAQQFSDYHSELNMSSLELGDSALYFCASSLKTSVSTDTQYFGPGTRLTVL.

This clone was seen only a few times. This rearrangement joins TRBV5-1 to TRBJ2-7; D is uncertain. Trimming stripped 1 base from V and 9 bases from J, with 2 bases between. This CDR3 is built from 9 residues. Looked up from germline, CDR1 is SGHRS and CDR2 is YFSETQ. CDR3 loop: CASSLRQYF. Here the CDR3 DNA reads TGCGCCAGCAGCTTGAGGCAGTACTTC.

This clone was recorded a few times. Other DNA sequences from this sample encode an identical CDR3 as well. The CDR3 nucleotides read TGTGCCAGCAGCGTAGAGGGATATAGCAATCAGCCCCAGCATTTT. Protein product: CASSVEGYSNQPQHF. This chain uses TRBV9 with TRBJ1-5; no clear D gene. The germline V gene encodes CDR1 SGDLS and CDR2 YYNGEE. Trimming removed 0 bases from V and 0 bases from J, with 7 bases in between. CDR3 size: 15 residues.

There are a few counts of this clone. J is TRBJ2-7 and V is TRBV7-2; a possible D gene is TRBD1 (6 bases). Trimming cost V 6 bases and J 6 bases, with 18 bases left between them. The germline V gene has CDR1 SGHTA and CDR2 FQGNSA. This CDR3 region has 14 residues. The CDR3 sequence: CASSLGYQGSEQYF. CDR3 sequence (DNA): TGTGCCAGCAGTCTAGGATATCAGGGGAGCGAGCAGTACTTC.

This clone showed up just a few times. V usage is TRBV6-6 and J usage is TRBJ2-7, with D unresolved. Trimming took 0 bases from V and 0 from J, leaving 6 bases between them. Germline values: CDR1 MNHNY, CDR2 SVGAGI (reference sequence). The CDR3 has 14 residues. In DNA form, the CDR3 reads TGTGCCAGCAGTTACTCACGGAGCTCCTACGAGCAGTACTTC. Its protein is CASSYSRSSYEQYF.

The gene calls are TRBV10-3 and TRBJ2-3; D may match TRBD1 or TRBD2 (6 bases each). Germline V gene data show CDR1 as ENHRY and CDR2 as SYGVKD. This CDR3 spans 14 amino acids. V dropped 10 bases and J dropped 6 bases, with 20 bases sitting between them. The CDR3 nucleotides are TGTGCCAGCAGAGGGGGGCCCATCTCGGATACGCAGTATTTT. Encoded protein: CASRGGPISDTQYF.

The chain is built from TRBV7-2 and TRBJ2-5, with D unclear. The CDR3 consists of 15 residues. CDR1 SGHTA and CDR2 FQGNSA come from the germline V gene. The V gene lost 4 bases and the J gene lost 5 bases, with 17 bases spanning the gap. This CDR3 reads CASSSQDLFGETQYF. The CDR3 nucleotides read TGTGCCAGCAGCTCCCAAGATCTGTTTGGGGAGACCCAGTACTTC.

A few counts support this clone. The chain combines TRBV4-3 with TRBJ2-1, with 8 bases identical to TRBD2. Germline V CDR1 and CDR2: LGHNA, YSLEER. The V gene end was trimmed by 0 bases and the J gene end by 9 bases; junction bases not matched to a gene: 7. CDR3 length: 15 residues. In nucleotides, the CDR3 is TGCGCCAGCAGCCAAGACGGGGGGGCCCAGGGTGAGCAGTTCTTC. This codes for CASSQDGGAQGEQFF.

This clone was counted between two and nine times. This sequence joins TRBV2 and TRBJ1-6; 8 bases agree with TRBD1. This CDR3 is built from 14 residues. Trimming at V came to 4 bases and at J to 9 bases, leaving 5 bases not matched to a gene. CDR1 is SNHLY and CDR2 is FYNNEI in the germline V gene. The CDR3 protein is CASSADRGSSPLHF. The CDR3 nucleotides are TGTGCCAGCAGTGCCGACAGGGGAAGTTCACCCCTCCACTTT.

This clone has a handful of counts. The genes are TRBV9 and TRBJ2-1; the D call may be TRBD1 or TRBD2 (5 bases each). There are 16 residues in the CDR3. Trimming took off 0 bases at V and 3 bases at J, with 13 bases between the two ends. Germline V gives CDR1 SGDLS, CDR2 YYNGEE. For the CDR3, the DNA is TGTGCCAGCAGCGTAGAAGGGTGGGGACGCTACAATGAGCAGTTCTTC. It codes for CASSVEGWGRYNEQFF.

This clone occurred a few times. V usage is TRBV4-3 and J usage is TRBJ2-7; D is ambiguous. V lost 2 bases and J lost 2, with 16 bases in between. Germline CDR1 is LGHNA and CDR2 is YSLEER. The CDR3 is 16 amino acids. The CDR3 nucleotides are TGCGCCAGCAGCCAATCCCCGGGCAAACCAACCTACGAGCAGTACTTC. It translates to CASSQSPGKPTYEQYF.